A selection of T cell receptor beta chains follows, all from one sample in a study of shared clonotypes between healthy human individuals. The table came from immunoSEQ multiplex PCR; TCRdb's copy has only in-frame clones and leaves some out. The table has about 1 million clones, around 74% seen once. Sequencing input: memory CD4+ T cells sorted from blood. The receptors stem from a man aged 18 to 30 in good health. Each CDR3 is given with its conserved first and last residue. The D gene is left open where the match is weak. Expanded clones are given a class, and other clones once, few, many or no size at all.

TRBV6-6	-	-	TRBJ1-5	CASSYGGQSSNQPQHF	TGTGCCAGCAGTTACGGGGGACAATCTAGCAATCAGCCCCAGCATTTT
TRBV5-1	-	-	TRBJ1-2	CASSSQGPEGYTF	TGCGCCAGCAGCTCCCAGGGGCCAGAGGGCTACACCTTC
TRBV27	few	TRBD1	TRBJ1-5	CASKSTGVNQPQHF	TGTGCCAGCAAATCTACAGGGGTCAATCAGCCCCAGCATTTT
TRBV5-4	few	TRBD1	TRBJ2-3	CASSPGTGAGTDTQYF	TGTGCCAGCAGCCCAGGTACAGGGGCGGGCACAGATACGCAGTATTTT
TRBV2	few	-	TRBJ1-1	CASSVSENTEAFF	TGTGCCAGCAGTGTCTCGGAGAACACTGAAGCTTTCTTT
TRBV29-1	-	TRBD1	TRBJ2-7	CSVEGIGQGSEQYF	TGCAGCGTTGAGGGGATAGGACAGGGAAGCGAGCAGTACTTC
TRBV6-5	-	-	TRBJ1-3	CASSPGTAGNTIYF	TGTGCCAGCAGCCCCGGGACGGCTGGAAACACCATATATTTT
TRBV9	-	-	TRBJ1-3	CASSVVPRAGNTIYF	TGTGCCAGCAGCGTAGTCCCTAGGGCCGGAAACACCATATATTTT
TRBV7-2	-	-	TRBJ1-5	CASSPGGESNQPQHF	TGTGCCAGCAGCCCCGGAGGGGAGAGCAATCAGCCCCAGCATTTT
TRBV5-1	-	-	TRBJ2-7	CASRLGDTLSYEQYF	TGCGCCAGCAGGCTAGGGGACACCCTCTCCTACGAGCAGTACTTC
TRBV5-1	-	-	TRBJ1-1	CASSSRQVENTEAFF	TGCGCCAGCAGCTCACGACAGGTAGAGAACACTGAAGCTTTCTTT
TRBV5-8	-	TRBD2	TRBJ2-1	CASSRIGGSGMQFF	TGTGCCAGCAGCCGAATCGGGGGGTCGGGGATGCAGTTCTTC
TRBV6-6	-	TRBD1	TRBJ1-2	CASRPGTGEGYGYTF	TGTGCCAGCAGACCTGGGACAGGGGAGGGCTATGGCTACACCTTC
TRBV6-1	-	-	TRBJ2-5	CASSKTGTHQETQYF	TGTGCCAGCAGCAAGACCGGGACACACCAAGAGACCCAGTACTTC
TRBV7-8	-	TRBD2	TRBJ2-1	CASSRLAGMDNEQFF	TGTGCCAGCAGCCGACTAGCGGGGATGGACAATGAGCAGTTCTTC
TRBV11-3	-	-	TRBJ2-2	CASSDSTRNTGELFF	TGTGCCAGCAGCGACTCAACCCGCAACACCGGGGAGCTGTTTTTT
TRBV4-1	few	TRBD1	TRBJ1-1	CASRGTGITEAFF	TGCGCCAGCAGAGGGACAGGGATTACTGAAGCTTTCTTT
TRBV18	few	TRBD1	TRBJ1-5	CASSRGDSQPQHF	TGTGCCAGCTCAAGGGGGGACAGCCAGCCCCAGCATTTT
TRBV2	-	-	TRBJ2-5	CASSEQGKETQYF	TGTGCCAGCAGTGAACAGGGAAAAGAGACCCAGTACTTC
TRBV5-6	-	TRBD2	TRBJ2-7	CASSFVGGGAYEQYF	TGTGCCAGCAGCTTTGTGGGCGGGGGAGCCTACGAGCAGTACTTC
TRBV5-6	-	-	TRBJ1-2	CASSLVLFRADYGYTF	TGTGCCAGCAGCTTGGTCCTCTTCCGGGCGGACTATGGCTACACCTTC
TRBV5-1	-	-	TRBJ1-2	CASSLDGTLYGYTF	TGCGCCAGCAGCTTGGACGGAACCCTCTATGGCTACACCTTC
TRBV5-1	-	TRBD1	TRBJ2-3	CASSRDRGGGTDTQYF	TGCGCCAGCAGCAGGGACAGGGGAGGAGGCACAGATACGCAGTATTTT
TRBV19	-	TRBD1	TRBJ2-7	CASVDRVPPYEQYF	TGTGCCAGTGTGGACAGGGTGCCCCCCTACGAGCAGTACTTC
TRBV25-1	-	TRBD2	TRBJ2-5	CASSDGLARQETQYF	TGTGCCAGCAGTGATGGACTAGCGAGACAAGAGACCCAGTACTTC
TRBV6-6	many	TRBD1	TRBJ1-6	CASSTGDNSPLHF	TGTGCCAGCAGTACAGGGGATAATTCACCCCTCCACTTT
TRBV29-1	-	-	TRBJ2-5	CSVEYADKGETQYF	TGCAGCGTTGAATACGCGGACAAGGGGGAGACCCAGTACTTC
TRBV28	few	TRBD2	TRBJ2-3	CASPLRGSSSTDTQYF	TGTGCCAGCCCCTTGCGGGGGTCCTCTAGCACAGATACGCAGTATTTT
TRBV5-6	-	-	TRBJ2-3	CASNLGDRPHTQYF	TGTGCCAGCAACCTAGGGGATAGGCCTCATACGCAGTATTTT
TRBV6-5	-	-	TRBJ1-1	CASSYYTNTEAFF	TGTGCCAGCAGTTACTACACAAATACTGAAGCTTTCTTT
TRBV6-6	-	-	TRBJ2-1	CASSQGNYNEQFF	TGTGCCAGCAGTCAGGGGAACTACAATGAGCAGTTCTTC
TRBV9	-	TRBD1	TRBJ1-1	CASSVTGAHTEAFF	TGTGCCAGCAGCGTAACAGGGGCTCACACTGAAGCTTTCTTT
TRBV6-1	-	-	TRBJ2-7	CASSEADRREQYF	TGTGCCAGCAGTGAAGCGGACCGACGCGAGCAGTACTTC
TRBV5-6	few	TRBD2	TRBJ2-1	CASSLLAGGPLYNEQFF	TGTGCCAGCAGCTTACTAGCGGGAGGGCCCTTGTACAATGAGCAGTTCTTC
TRBV5-1	-	-	TRBJ2-1	CASSLGALVSSGEQFF	TGCGCCAGCAGCTTGGGAGCGCTAGTATCATCTGGTGAGCAGTTCTTC
TRBV19	-	TRBD1	TRBJ1-1	CASSMLGQANTEAFF	TGTGCCAGTAGTATGCTCGGACAGGCGAACACTGAAGCTTTCTTT
TRBV7-2	-	-	TRBJ2-7	CASSLGSGFPVEQYF	TGTGCCAGCAGCCTCGGGAGCGGCTTTCCTGTGGAGCAGTACTTC
TRBV6-6	-	-	TRBJ1-6	CASSTGSPLHF	TGTGCCAGCAGTACAGGGTCACCCCTCCACTTT
TRBV10-2	-	TRBD1	TRBJ2-1	CASSDQQGVYSEQFF	TGCGCCAGCAGTGACCAGCAGGGGGTATACAGTGAGCAGTTCTTC
TRBV10-3	-	TRBD1	TRBJ1-1	CATTPQQGAGNTEAFF	TGTGCCACCACCCCCCAACAGGGGGCCGGTAACACTGAAGCTTTCTTT
TRBV10-3	-	-	TRBJ1-2	CAISESQLLYGYTF	TGTGCCATCAGTGAGTCGCAGCTCCTCTATGGCTACACCTTC
TRBV18	-	-	TRBJ2-7	CASSHMDGTYEQYF	TGTGCCAGCTCACATATGGACGGGACCTACGAGCAGTACTTC
TRBV14	few	TRBD1	TRBJ2-7	CASSQVSGQGYSYEQYF	TGTGCCAGCAGCCAAGTGTCGGGACAGGGTTACTCCTACGAGCAGTACTTC
TRBV10-2	few	TRBD2	TRBJ2-7	CAGTTSGGPDSEQYF	TGCGCCGGCACGACTAGCGGGGGTCCGGACTCCGAGCAGTACTTC
TRBV5-4	few	-	TRBJ2-1	CASSPLNAASSYNEQFF	TGTGCCAGCAGCCCGCTTAATGCGGCAAGCTCCTACAATGAGCAGTTCTTC
TRBV2	few	-	TRBJ1-5	CASGPGVENQPQHF	TGTGCCAGCGGGCCAGGGGTAGAAAATCAGCCCCAGCATTTT
TRBV12-2	-	-	TRBJ2-2	CASRRDRPTNTGELFF	TGTGCAAGTCGCCGGGACAGGCCTACGAACACCGGGGAGCTGTTTTTT
TRBV6-5	-	-	TRBJ1-2	CASSPSGYGYTF	TGTGCCAGCAGCCCTTCGGGATATGGCTACACCTTC
TRBV5-6	-	TRBD1	TRBJ1-4	CASSPGTGGNEKLFF	TGTGCCAGCAGCCCCGGGACAGGGGGAAATGAAAAACTGTTTTTT